The source of this T cell receptor (beta chain) is a study of blood T cell repertoires in COVID-19. Study-level background: The study drew acute and convalescent COVID-19 samples from the United States, Italy and Spain. PBMCs, B-cell-depleted T cells, or T cells provided the cDNA or gDNA that made up the material.

The authors' processing: It was from reference gene primer amplification that nucleated cell counts were estimated. Generated by immunoSEQ multiplex PCR, the TCRdb table keeps only in-frame clones and is missing some. The V and J calls and clone size are taken from that table; D and trimming were inferred from the DNA. The profile shows 150,000 to 200,000 clones, roughly nine tenths of them singletons. This receptor was identified in a man aged 70 or older with active or convalescent COVID-19. Sequencing was carried out using peripheral blood.

CDR3 in DNA: TGTGCCAGCAGCTTCGGTCAGAACACCGGGGAGCTGTTTTTT. Translated, it gives CASSFGQNTGELFF. The chain recombines TRBV11-2 with TRBJ2-2; D remains ambiguous. Germline assignment: CDR1 SGHAT and CDR2 FQNNGV. Trimming took off 3 bases at V and 1 base at J, with 6 bases between the two ends. The length of the CDR3 is 14 residues.